Given below is one T cell receptor beta chain in context. Looked up from germline, CDR1 is MGHDK and CDR2 is SYGVNS. Between the trimmed V and J ends, which lost 1 base and 5 bases, there was a span of 8 bases. This CDR3 is built from 13 residues. The sample is drawn from a study of identical twins. It was template switching that added a universal primer site, and there were unique molecular identifiers on the cDNA. Using its own MiXCR run on the 5' RACE reads, TCRdb lists one record per CDR3 protein. The table has under 900,000 distinct CDR3 sequences, over 9% seen once. The data were also submitted as part of a second study, on yellow fever vaccine responses in identical twins.

The chain has TRBV25-1 and TRBJ2-5; D tentatively reads TRBD1 or TRBD2 (5 bases each). This clonotype was sampled from a woman aged 18-30 years in good health. The specimen sequenced was PBMCs. The CDR3 nucleotides read TGTGCCAGCAGTGAATCAGGGACGGAGACCCAGTACTTC. Its protein is CASSESGTETQYF.